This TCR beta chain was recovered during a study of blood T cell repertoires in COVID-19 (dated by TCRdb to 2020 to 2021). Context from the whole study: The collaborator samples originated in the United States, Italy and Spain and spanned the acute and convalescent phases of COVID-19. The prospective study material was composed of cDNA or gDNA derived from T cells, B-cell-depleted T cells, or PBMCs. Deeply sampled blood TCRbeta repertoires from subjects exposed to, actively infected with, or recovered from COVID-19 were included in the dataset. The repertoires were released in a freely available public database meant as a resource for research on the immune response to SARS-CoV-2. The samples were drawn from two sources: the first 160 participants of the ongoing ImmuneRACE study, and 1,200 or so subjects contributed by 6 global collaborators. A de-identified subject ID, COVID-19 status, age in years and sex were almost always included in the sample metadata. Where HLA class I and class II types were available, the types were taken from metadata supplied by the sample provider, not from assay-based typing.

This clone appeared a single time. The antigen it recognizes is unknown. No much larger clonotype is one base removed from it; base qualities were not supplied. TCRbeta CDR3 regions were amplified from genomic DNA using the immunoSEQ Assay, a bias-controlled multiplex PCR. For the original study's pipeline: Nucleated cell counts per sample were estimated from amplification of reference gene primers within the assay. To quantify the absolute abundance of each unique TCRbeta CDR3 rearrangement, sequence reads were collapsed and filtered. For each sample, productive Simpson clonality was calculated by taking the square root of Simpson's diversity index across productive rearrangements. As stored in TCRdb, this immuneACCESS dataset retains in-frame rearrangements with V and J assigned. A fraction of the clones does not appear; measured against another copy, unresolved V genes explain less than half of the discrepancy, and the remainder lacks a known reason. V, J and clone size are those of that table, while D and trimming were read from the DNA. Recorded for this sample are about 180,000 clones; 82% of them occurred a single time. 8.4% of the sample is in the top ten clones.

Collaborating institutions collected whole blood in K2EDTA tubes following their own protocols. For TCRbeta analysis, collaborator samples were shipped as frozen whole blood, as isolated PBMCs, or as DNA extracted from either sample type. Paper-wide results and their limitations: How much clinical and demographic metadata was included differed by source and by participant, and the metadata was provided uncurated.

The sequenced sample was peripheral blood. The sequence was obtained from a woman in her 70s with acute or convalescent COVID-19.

The sequence in DNA is TGTGCCAGCAGCTTGGGGCGGGAGGGCCCAGATACGCAGTATTTT. Translated, this is CASSLGREGPDTQYF. The chain uses TRBV5-8 and TRBJ2-3, with 9 bases in between that match TRBD2. The germline V gene yields SGHTS for CDR1 and YDEGEE for CDR2. The CDR3 measures 15 amino acids from cysteine to phenylalanine. The sequence is cut down to CDR3 DNA, 45 bases in frame from base 1. V has 0 bases trimmed and J has 4 bases trimmed; junction bases matching no gene number 3.